This T cell receptor (beta chain) is drawn from a study of CD4 T cells in relation to SARS-CoV-2 and coronaviruses. With regard to this clone: No antigen is known for it.

Germline lookup yields CDR1 SGHDN and CDR2 FVKESK. Trimming shortened V by 4 bases and J by 7 bases, and 8 bases separated the two germline ends. This CDR3 has 11 amino acids. Assay: immunoSEQ multiplex PCR; the TCRdb copy retains only in-frame clones and omits some. This sample has 15,000 to 20,000 clones, with under 80% found just once. General study results and limits: Samples before the pandemic and after infection were not matched within any donor.

Before the COVID-19 pandemic, during about 2010-2018, CD4+ T cells were taken from unexposed donors. The cells were cultured for 10 days before CD4+ T cells were isolated. As cell numbers allowed, unexposed-donor CD4+ T cells faced SARS-CoV-2 S/N and four cold-coronavirus spikes. Each well had approximately 2.2 million PBMCs in approximately 5% human AB serum with IL-2. The gene calls are TRBV14 and TRBJ2-7; D remains unclear. The TCR originated in a human donor in good health. The material sequenced was CD4+ T cells from PBMCs, cultured in vitro. The CDR3 is CASSPPREQYF. CDR3 bases: TGTGCCAGCAGCCCCCCCCGAGAGCAGTACTTC.